This is a list of T cell receptor beta chains from one sample in a study of CD8 T cells in Susac syndrome. One entry per CDR3 protein results from TCRdb running MiXCR on the immunoSEQ multiplex PCR reads. Of more than 80,000 distinct CDR3 sequences listed, around 94% are singletons. The sample was CD8+ T cells from PBMCs. These receptors were collected from a human donor with Susac syndrome. Each CDR3 is given with its conserved first and last residue. A D gene is named only where the DNA matches it firmly. Only part of the rows carry a size: once, few, many, or a class if the clone is expanded.

DNA | CDR3 | J | V | size | D
TGTGCCAGCAGCCAAGAACTAGCCCCCTACGAGCAGTACTTC | CASSQELAPYEQYF | TRBJ2-7 | TRBV3-1 | - | -
TGTGCCAGCAGCGTAGGGGACAGCCAAGAGACCCAGTACTTC | CASSVGDSQETQYF | TRBJ2-5 | TRBV9 | - | TRBD1
TGTGCCAGCAGCGTAGGGACCACCACCGGGGAGCTGTTTTTT | CASSVGTTTGELFF | TRBJ2-2 | TRBV9 | - | -
TGCGCCAGCAGCCAAGTGGCGCGAGAGACCCAGTACTTC | CASSQVARETQYF | TRBJ2-5 | TRBV4-3 | once | -
TGTGCCAGCAGCTTAGGAGGGGGGGCTGACACTGAAGCTTTCTTT | CASSLGGGADTEAFF | TRBJ1-1 | TRBV7-6 | - | -
TGTGCCAGCAGTGCAGGGGGCAACTATGGCTACACCTTC | CASSAGGNYGYTF | TRBJ1-2 | TRBV27 | - | TRBD1
TGTGCCAGCAGTGGACGGGGGGACCTGTCTAGCACAGATACGCAGTATTTT | CASSGRGDLSSTDTQYF | TRBJ2-3 | TRBV2 | - | TRBD2
TGTGCCAGCAGCTTGGTAGGCGGGGATAGCAATCAGCCCCAGCATTTT | CASSLVGGDSNQPQHF | TRBJ1-5 | TRBV5-5 | few | -
TGTGCCAGTAGTATGGGTGAGCAGTTCTTC | CASSMGEQFF | TRBJ2-1 | TRBV19 | - | -
TGTGCCAGTAGTGCACATCCGGGACGGGGAAACTATGGCTACACCTTC | CASSAHPGRGNYGYTF | TRBJ1-2 | TRBV19 | - | -
TGTGCCATTCAGTTACAGGACAGGGGTGGAAGAAGGACTGAAGCTTTCTTT | CAIQLQDRGGRRTEAFF | TRBJ1-1 | TRBV10-3 | - | TRBD1
TGTGCCAGCAGCCAAGTGGGTATAAATGAGCAGTTCTTC | CASSQVGINEQFF | TRBJ2-1 | TRBV3-1 | - | -
TGCAGCGTTGAAGATCGGACAGTCAATTACGAGCAGTACTTC | CSVEDRTVNYEQYF | TRBJ2-7 | TRBV29-1 | - | -
TGTGCCAGCAGTTACCTAGTAACTAATGAAAAACTGTTTTTT | CASSYLVTNEKLFF | TRBJ1-4 | TRBV6-2/TRBV6-3 | once | -
TGCGCCAGCAGCTTGGAAGGGACTACCTGGGAGCAGTACTTC | CASSLEGTTWEQYF | TRBJ2-7 | TRBV5-1 | - | TRBD2
TGCAGTGCTAGAGAAGGGACTAGAGACACAGATACGCAGTATTTT | CSAREGTRDTDTQYF | TRBJ2-3 | TRBV20-1 | - | TRBD2
TGCGCCAGCAGCCAAGGGGGGCGGAATGAGCAGTTCTTC | CASSQGGRNEQFF | TRBJ2-1 | TRBV4-1 | - | -
TGCGCCAGCAGCTTGGCCGTGTCCAACAGGGGAGCGGATGAGCAGTTCTTC | CASSLAVSNRGADEQFF | TRBJ2-1 | TRBV5-1 | once | TRBD1
TGTGCCAGCAGCCCTGGGACTAGCACAGATACGCAGTATTTT | CASSPGTSTDTQYF | TRBJ2-3 | TRBV3-1 | - | -
TGTGCCAGCAGCCATCACTCGGGACAGGGGGCCTACGAGCAGTACTTC | CASSHHSGQGAYEQYF | TRBJ2-7 | TRBV9 | - | TRBD1
TGCAGCGTTGAAGAGGGTGGGAGGAACTATGGCTACACCTTC | CSVEEGGRNYGYTF | TRBJ1-2 | TRBV29-1 | - | -
TGTGCCAGCAGCGTAGGAATCTCTGGAAACACCATATATTTT | CASSVGISGNTIYF | TRBJ1-3 | TRBV9 | - | -
TGTGCCAGCAGTTACTTCGACAGGGAGGAGACCCAGTACTTC | CASSYFDREETQYF | TRBJ2-5 | TRBV6-5 | - | TRBD1
TGTGCCAGCAGTGAGTCGGTTACGGATAGCAATCAGCCCCAGCATTTT | CASSESVTDSNQPQHF | TRBJ1-5 | TRBV25-1 | - | -
TGTGCCAGCAGCCCATCCGGGACGTACACCGGGGAGCTGTTTTTT | CASSPSGTYTGELFF | TRBJ2-2 | TRBV7-9 | - | -
TGTGCCAGCAGCCCCAGCGGACAGGGGGGATATGAGCAGTACTTC | CASSPSGQGGYEQYF | TRBJ2-7 | TRBV7-8 | - | TRBD1
TGTGCCAGCAGCTCTAGCGGGGGGGCGGTCAGTGAGCAGTTCTTC | CASSSSGGAVSEQFF | TRBJ2-1 | TRBV7-6 | - | TRBD2
TGTGCCAGCAGCCGCCTCGGACTGCCCTACGAGCAGTACTTC | CASSRLGLPYEQYF | TRBJ2-7 | TRBV3-1 | - | -
TGTGCCAGCAGCCAGGCTACTAGTTCCAGCACAGATACGCAGTATTTT | CASSQATSSSTDTQYF | TRBJ2-3 | TRBV3-1 | once | -
TGTGCCAGCATTCAAATCGGACTTCAGACTATCCCCTACGAGCAGTACTTC | CASIQIGLQTIPYEQYF | TRBJ2-7 | TRBV7-2 | - | -
TGCGCCAGCAGCCAAGATCAAGGACGGGACAATGAGCAGTTCTTC | CASSQDQGRDNEQFF | TRBJ2-1 | TRBV4-1 | - | -
TGTGCCAGCAGCGCCTTACAGGGGAATTCACCCCTCCACTTT | CASSALQGNSPLHF | TRBJ1-6 | TRBV9 | - | TRBD1
TGTGCCAGCAGCCCAGTGAACTCCTACAATGAGCAGTTCTTC | CASSPVNSYNEQFF | TRBJ2-1 | TRBV7-9 | - | -
TGTGCCACCAGTGCGGGGGACGACTACGAGCAGTACTTC | CATSAGDDYEQYF | TRBJ2-7 | TRBV24-1 | - | -
TGCGCCAGCAGCCAGGGGGTGTCGAATGAGCAGTTCTTC | CASSQGVSNEQFF | TRBJ2-1 | TRBV4-1 | - | -
TGTGCCAGTAGTATGAAGGAGGGGCAGCCCCAGCATTTT | CASSMKEGQPQHF | TRBJ1-5 | TRBV19 | once | -
TGCAGTGCCCACCTGGGGGGACAGGGTTTTCAAGAGACCCAGTACTTC | CSAHLGGQGFQETQYF | TRBJ2-5 | TRBV20-1 | - | TRBD1
TGTGCCAGCAGCCCCTGGTCAGGGGGGTCGTGGGATACGCAGTATTTT | CASSPWSGGSWDTQYF | TRBJ2-3 | TRBV12-3/TRBV12-4 | - | -
TGTGCCAGCAGCCAAGATAGTTCTAGCGGGGTAGAGACCCAGTACTTC | CASSQDSSSGVETQYF | TRBJ2-5 | TRBV3-1 | - | TRBD2
TGTGCCAGCAGCTTCGGGACAGATGATAACAATGAGCAGTTCTTC | CASSFGTDDNNEQFF | TRBJ2-1 | TRBV7-6 | - | TRBD1
TGCAGTGCCCAGGGGGTGGATTTGGGGCCCTATGGCTACACCTTC | CSAQGVDLGPYGYTF | TRBJ1-2 | TRBV20-1 | - | TRBD1
TGCAGTGCTACAGAGGGGACACCGACTTTCGGTTCACCCCTCCACTTT | CSATEGTPTFGSPLHF | TRBJ1-6 | TRBV20-1 | - | -
TGCGCCAGCAGCCAAAGTAGCCAAGAGACCCAGTACTTC | CASSQSSQETQYF | TRBJ2-5 | TRBV4-3 | - | -
TGTGCCAGCTCACCGGGACCATACACAGATACGCAGTATTTT | CASSPGPYTDTQYF | TRBJ2-3 | TRBV18 | - | -
TGTGCCAGCAGTGCGACAGGGAATGAAGGCTACACCTTC | CASSATGNEGYTF | TRBJ1-2 | TRBV27 | - | TRBD1
TGTGCCAGCTATTTACAGGGGACATACACTGAAGCTTTCTTT | CASYLQGTYTEAFF | TRBJ1-1 | TRBV6-2/TRBV6-3 | once | TRBD1
TGCGCCAGCAGCTTGGGCCCGACAGGGAGCTCCTACGAGCAGTACTTC | CASSLGPTGSSYEQYF | TRBJ2-7 | TRBV5-1 | - | TRBD1
TGCAGCGTTGCCGAGATGCCAGATACGCAGTATTTT | CSVAEMPDTQYF | TRBJ2-3 | TRBV29-1 | - | -
TGTGCCAGCGGGGGGGAAGGAGAGACCCAGTACTTC | CASGGEGETQYF | TRBJ2-5 | TRBV9 | - | TRBD2
TGTGCCAGCAGCCAAGATCAACCGGAGAGTAATTCACCCCTCCACTTT | CASSQDQPESNSPLHF | TRBJ1-6 | TRBV3-1 | - | -
TGCGCCAGCAGCCAAGAGGGACGGTTTGGGGCCAACGTCCTGACTTTC | CASSQEGRFGANVLTF | TRBJ2-6 | TRBV4-3 | - | -
TGCAGCGCCCAGGCGGGAGCCGAGCAGTACTTC | CSAQAGAEQYF | TRBJ2-7 | TRBV29-1 | - | TRBD2
TGTGCCAGTAGTATCGGCCAGGGGAACGAGCAGTACTTC | CASSIGQGNEQYF | TRBJ2-7 | TRBV19 | - | -
TGTGCCAGCAGTCCGGGAGGAGCGGATGGCTACACCTTC | CASSPGGADGYTF | TRBJ1-2 | TRBV6-6 | once | -
TGTGCCAGCGTGGGTTCCTCCTACGAGCAGTACTTC | CASVGSSYEQYF | TRBJ2-7 | TRBV7-9 | - | -
TGTGCCAGCAGCCTCGGGGACAGAGCCTACAATGAGCAGTTCTTC | CASSLGDRAYNEQFF | TRBJ2-1 | TRBV5-4 | - | TRBD1
TGTGCCAGCAGCTTAGAGGTAGATACGCAGTATTTT | CASSLEVDTQYF | TRBJ2-3 | TRBV7-9 | - | -